The TCR beta chain under discussion was sequenced for a study of shared clonotypes between healthy human individuals. Germline V gene sequence: CDR1 SGDLS, CDR2 YYNGEE. This CDR3 is 17 amino acids long. Trimming cost V 0 bases and J 2 bases; bases outside gene matches: 6. Naive CD8 cells, CD45RO-negative and positively selected for CCR7, excluded terminally differentiated effector memory CD45RA+ cells. Each sample came from a Caucasian adult donor living in Nashville, Tennessee. Turning to this clone: Its antigen is as yet unknown.

Generated by immunoSEQ multiplex PCR, the TCRdb table keeps only in-frame clones and is missing some. The repertoire holds millions of clones, over 85% seen once, with 1.1% in the top ten. Findings of the study overall: Researchers sampled only blood; tissue repertoires likely differ. A generally larger estimated richness was seen in naive subsets than in memory subsets. Clonotypes which were not shared had lower generation probabilities than clonotypes that all four donors shared.

This TCR was recovered from a man younger than 35 in good health. Sequenced input: naive CD8+ T cells sorted from blood. The V call is TRBV9, the J call TRBJ2-3, with TRBD1 matching 10 bases. The CDR3: CASSVVGDRGATDTQYF. DNA of the CDR3: TGTGCCAGCAGCGTAGTGGGGGACAGGGGCGCCACAGATACGCAGTATTTT.